This T cell receptor (beta chain) was found in a study of blood T cell repertoires in COVID-19. Across the study: Acute and convalescent COVID-19 samples came from the United States, Italy and Spain. In each case, the material was cDNA or gDNA derived from T cells, B-cell-depleted T cells, or PBMCs.

Trimming cost V 2 bases and J 6 bases, with 8 bases left between them. This CDR3 spans 13 amino acids. CDR1 and CDR2 from the germline V gene are SNHLY and FYNNEI. Measured with immunoSEQ multiplex PCR; TCRdb has only the in-frame clones, and not every one. This sample has 100,000 to 110,000 clones, with roughly 85% found just once. The chain links TRBV2 to TRBJ1-5; D is unclear. This TCR derives from a woman aged 70 to 79 with acute or convalescent COVID-19. Sequencing was done on a sample of peripheral blood. CDR3 bases: TGTGCCAGCAGTGAACGGGTTATTCAGCCCCAGCATTTT. Translation gives CASSERVIQPQHF.